This is a list of T cell receptor beta chains from one sample in a study of regulatory T cells in long-lasting Graves disease. Each CDR3 protein is one row after TCRdb ran MiXCR on the multiplex PCR reads. The sample has hundreds of thousands of distinct CDR3 sequences; approximately 16% are singletons. The same sample was also studied in work on T cells in Graves' hyperthyroidism and ophthalmopathy.

Here the sequenced sample was peripheral blood mononuclear cells (PBMCs), taken at new diagnosis, from a patient treated with antithyroid drugs. Receptor source: a man between 18 and 29 years old with Graves disease. The CDR3 runs from the conserved cysteine through the conserved F or W. The D gene is left open where the match is weak. A clone size is listed for some rows: how often the clone was seen (once, few, many), or a class if it is expanded.

DNA,CDR3,D,V,size,J
TGCAGCGCCCGTGACTCAACCTACGAGCAGTACTTC,CSARDSTYEQYF,NA,TRBV29-1,NA,TRBJ2-7
TGCAGTGCCCGACATCCCGGACACACAGATACGCAGTATTTT,CSARHPGHTDTQYF,NA,TRBV20-1,NA,TRBJ2-3
TGTGCCATCAGTGAAGGGGGGGTTGTTCGTCAGCCCCAGCATTTT,CAISEGGVVRQPQHF,NA,TRBV10-3,NA,TRBJ1-5
TGCAGTGCTAGAGACTGGGGGAAGGGGGCAGATACGCAGTATTTT,CSARDWGKGADTQYF,NA,TRBV20-1,few,TRBJ2-3
TGTGCCAGCAGCTTAGTGGGGCAGGGTCCATCCTACGAGCAGTACTTC,CASSLVGQGPSYEQYF,NA,TRBV7-9,many,TRBJ2-7
TGCAGTGCTAGGTTGGTAGCGGGAAGTTACGAGCAGTACTTC,CSARLVAGSYEQYF,TRBD2,TRBV20-1,NA,TRBJ2-7
TGCGCCAGCAGCTCCGGACTAGTTTGGGAGACCCAGTACTTC,CASSSGLVWETQYF,TRBD2,TRBV5-1,few,TRBJ2-5
TGCAGTGGGGTAGGGGGGGGAGATACGCAGTATTTT,CSGVGGGDTQYF,NA,TRBV20-1,few,TRBJ2-3
TGTGCCAGCAGTTACACCCTCCCGACAGGGGGCTACAACCTATTCTACAATGAGCAGTTCTTC,CASSYTLPTGGYNLFYNEQFF,TRBD1,TRBV6-5,many,TRBJ2-1
TGTGCCAGCAGCCTAGGACACCTTGAGCAGTTCTTC,CASSLGHLEQFF,NA,TRBV11-2,many,TRBJ2-1
TGTGCCAGCAGCTTACTCCCCCCCTCCCGCGTAGTCGCCTACGAGCAGTACTTC,CASSLLPPSRVVAYEQYF,NA,TRBV11-2,many,TRBJ2-7
TGTGCCAGCAGCCAAGCAGCGGGGTTTCGGAATGAGCAGTTCTTC,CASSQAAGFRNEQFF,TRBD2,TRBV3-1,many,TRBJ2-1
TGTGCCACTGCCCCTGACAGAGCCACCTCCTACGAGCAGTACTTC,CATAPDRATSYEQYF,NA,TRBV6-1,few,TRBJ2-7
TGCGCCAGCAGCTTGGCTCCCAGGGGGCCGATCACCGGGGAGCTGTTTTTT,CASSLAPRGPITGELFF,TRBD1,TRBV5-1,NA,TRBJ2-2
TGTGCCAGCACAACGGGCCAGGGGAGTAAACTGTTTTTT,CASTTGQGSKLFF,NA,TRBV13,few,TRBJ1-4
TGTGCCAGCTCACCCGTCGGGACACCGAACACTGAAGCTTTCTTT,CASSPVGTPNTEAFF,NA,TRBV18,few,TRBJ1-1
TGCAGTGCTAGAGATCCGGGAGCGGGCACAGATACGCAGTATTTT,CSARDPGAGTDTQYF,NA,TRBV20-1,many,TRBJ2-3
TGTGCCAGCACCGCACAGGGGGCGAGGGCAGATACGCAGTATTTT,CASTAQGARADTQYF,TRBD1,TRBV12-3/TRBV12-4,many,TRBJ2-3
TGTGCCAGCAGGCCTACCGGGAGGGGCACAGATACGCAGTATTTT,CASRPTGRGTDTQYF,TRBD2,TRBV27,NA,TRBJ2-3
TGTGCCAGCTCACCGTCTGGGACGGCAGTGGGGGGCTACACCTTC,CASSPSGTAVGGYTF,NA,TRBV18,NA,TRBJ1-2
TGTGCCAGCAGCCAACAGGGAGGGTCCTACGAGCAGTACTTC,CASSQQGGSYEQYF,NA,TRBV28,few,TRBJ2-7
TGCGCCAGCAGCTTGGTTTACCTAGCGGGAGGGGAGACCCAGTACTTC,CASSLVYLAGGETQYF,TRBD2,TRBV5-1,NA,TRBJ2-5
TGTGCCAGTAACCCGGCCGGCCTATACAATGAGCAGTTCTTC,CASNPAGLYNEQFF,NA,TRBV19,NA,TRBJ2-1
TGTGCCAGCAGCTTTCAGGGCGTCTCCTACGAGCAGTACTTC,CASSFQGVSYEQYF,NA,TRBV11-2,many,TRBJ2-7
TGTGCCAGCAGCGGACGGGGGCTGGGAAACACCATATATTTT,CASSGRGLGNTIYF,NA,TRBV5-1,NA,TRBJ1-3
TGTGCCAGCACCCTTGCTTTTCCCTACAATGAGCAGTTCTTC,CASTLAFPYNEQFF,NA,TRBV3-1,NA,TRBJ2-1
TGTGCCTGGAGGGCTGGTTTTGGAACAGGAGACTATGGCTACACCTTC,CAWRAGFGTGDYGYTF,NA,TRBV30,few,TRBJ1-2
TGTGCCAGCAGCGTAGACAGGAGAGGCGAGCAGTACTTC,CASSVDRRGEQYF,NA,TRBV11-2,many,TRBJ2-7
TGCGCCAGCCGGAGAGGGACCAGCCAAGAGACCCAGTACTTC,CASRRGTSQETQYF,NA,TRBV5-1,few,TRBJ2-5
TGTGCCAGCAGCCTCGGACAGGTGTCGTCTGAAGCTTTCTTT,CASSLGQVSSEAFF,TRBD1,TRBV2,few,TRBJ1-1
TGTGCCTGCCTGGACCCCTCCTACAATGAGCAGTTCTTC,CACLDPSYNEQFF,NA,TRBV30,many,TRBJ2-1
TGTGCCAGCAGTTTTTTGGGGTTAGGCAGGAGAGATACGCAGTATTTT,CASSFLGLGRRDTQYF,NA,TRBV27,few,TRBJ2-3
TGTGCCAGCAGTTCTTGGGACAGGGGGAAGGAGCAGTACTTC,CASSSWDRGKEQYF,TRBD1,TRBV27,many,TRBJ2-7
TGTGCCAGCAGTTACGGTTGGCGGCTTCTAGCGGACGGGGAGCTGTTTTTT,CASSYGWRLLADGELFF,TRBD2,TRBV6-5,many,TRBJ2-2
TGTGCCAGCAGTTATTACTCCGGTAGCAATCAGCCCCAGCATTTT,CASSYYSGSNQPQHF,NA,TRBV6-9,NA,TRBJ1-5
TGCGCCAGCAAGGGACAGGGGGGTTCGGGAGCTTTCTTT,CASKGQGGSGAFF,TRBD1,TRBV5-1,NA,TRBJ1-1
TGCAGTGCTAGGACTAGCGGCAATGAGCAGTTCTTC,CSARTSGNEQFF,TRBD2,TRBV20-1,few,TRBJ2-1
TGCAGTGCTAGAGATTCCCGGCTCGCAGTTAGCAATCAGCCCCAGCATTTT,CSARDSRLAVSNQPQHF,NA,TRBV20-1,NA,TRBJ1-5
TGTGCCATCAGTGGGGACCGGGACAGGGTTTACGAGCAGTACTTC,CAISGDRDRVYEQYF,TRBD1,TRBV10-3,many,TRBJ2-7
TGCGCCAGCAGGCGAATCGGGGCCGGCAATGGGCAGTTCTTC,CASRRIGAGNGQFF,NA,TRBV10-2,once,TRBJ2-1
TGTGCCAGTAGTATGCCTAGCGGGAGCTATGGTGAGCAGTTCTTC,CASSMPSGSYGEQFF,TRBD2,TRBV19,NA,TRBJ2-1